This T cell receptor beta chain was identified during a study of blood T cell repertoires in COVID-19. Generated by immunoSEQ multiplex PCR, the TCRdb table keeps only in-frame clones and is missing some. The sample has roughly 91,000 clones; less than 90% are singletons. The CDR3 extends over 15 amino acids. Germline lookup yields CDR1 SGDLS and CDR2 YYNGEE. The ends were cut back, 4 bases at V and 4 bases at J, with 17 bases in the middle. This chain connects TRBV9 to TRBJ1-1; no firm D call. The sample comprised peripheral blood. This TCR was sampled from a man between 65 and 85 years old with active or convalescent COVID-19. The CDR3 bases are TGTGCCAGCAGCTCCCCTGCGGGGTACGGCACTGAAGCTTTCTTT. This codes for CASSSPAGYGTEAFF. Full variable domain (remainder filled in from reference TRBV9 and TRBJ1-1): DSGVTQTPKHLITATGQRVTLRCSPRSGDLSVYWYQQSLDQGLQFLIQYYNGEERAKGNILERFSAQQFPDLHSELNLSSLELGDSALYFCASSSPAGYGTEAFFGQGTRLTVV.